These T cell receptor beta chains were read from a single sample in a study of cytomegalovirus exposure and HLA in healthy donors. Assay used: immunoSEQ multiplex PCR; TCRdb lists only in-frame clones, some missing. The sample carries fewer than 200,000 clones, around 80% recorded once. The specimen sequenced was PBMCs. All receptors derive from a woman in her late teens or twenties in good health and CMV-seronegative. CDR3s include the opening cysteine and the closing phenylalanine or tryptophan. A D gene is named only where the DNA matches it firmly. Not all rows give a size; the values are once, few, many and, for expanded clones, a class.

D gene | J gene | clone size | V gene | CDR3 protein | CDR3 DNA
NA | TRBJ2-7 | NA | TRBV4-3 | CASSQVTGSYEQYF | TGCGCCAGCAGCCAGGTGACAGGTTCCTACGAGCAGTACTTC
NA | TRBJ1-5 | NA | TRBV15 | CATSKSGQGYQPQHF | TGTGCCACCAGCAAGAGCGGGCAGGGCTATCAGCCCCAGCATTTT
TRBD2 | TRBJ2-1 | NA | TRBV7-9 | CSSSTFAGESYNEQFF | TGTTCCAGCAGCACATTCGCGGGAGAGTCCTACAATGAGCAGTTCTTC
NA | TRBJ2-5 | NA | TRBV5-1 | CASSLGGGQETQYF | TGCGCCAGCAGCTTGGGAGGGGGCCAAGAGACCCAGTACTTC
TRBD1 | TRBJ2-2 | NA | TRBV23-1 | CASSHRLPDRDRGYETGELFF | TGCGCCAGCAGCCACCGCCTCCCGGACCGGGACAGGGGGTATGAGACCGGGGAGCTGTTTTTT
NA | TRBJ2-1 | NA | TRBV6-6 | CASSYLGYNEQFF | TGTGCCAGCAGTTACCTCGGGTACAATGAGCAGTTCTTC
TRBD2 | TRBJ2-5 | NA | TRBV6-4 | CASSDQAELAGRYQETQYF | TGTGCCAGCAGTGACCAGGCGGAACTAGCGGGACGGTACCAAGAGACCCAGTACTTC
NA | TRBJ1-2 | NA | TRBV6-5 | CASSYQEVGYGYTF | TGTGCCAGCAGTTACCAGGAAGTGGGCTATGGCTACACCTTC
NA | TRBJ1-1 | NA | TRBV27 | CASRRGGSEAFF | TGTGCCAGCAGACGGGGGGGTTCTGAAGCTTTCTTT
NA | TRBJ2-5 | few | TRBV6-5 | CASSTLGGETQYF | TGTGCCAGCAGTACACTAGGTGGGGAGACCCAGTACTTC
NA | TRBJ2-7 | NA | TRBV7-9 | CSSSDRNRISSYEQYF | TGTTCCAGCAGCGACCGTAACAGGATTAGCTCCTACGAGCAGTACTTC
NA | TRBJ2-7 | NA | TRBV5-1 | CASSLRRGYEQYF | TGCGCCAGCAGCCTACGTCGGGGTTACGAGCAGTACTTC
NA | TRBJ2-1 | few | TRBV6-1 | CATRRGGPNEQFF | TGTGCCACCCGGAGAGGAGGGCCCAATGAGCAGTTCTTC
NA | TRBJ1-1 | NA | TRBV6-5 | CASKRGQQGNTEAFF | TGTGCCAGCAAAAGGGGCCAACAGGGGAACACTGAAGCTTTCTTT
NA | TRBJ2-5 | NA | TRBV13 | CASSSNRAFQETQYF | TGTGCCAGCAGCTCCAACAGGGCTTTCCAAGAGACCCAGTACTTC
NA | TRBJ1-5 | NA | TRBV6-1 | CASSATKNQPQHF | TGTGCCAGCAGTGCCACTAAAAATCAGCCCCAGCATTTT
TRBD1 | TRBJ2-5 | few | TRBV5-6 | CASRTGLETQYF | TGTGCCAGCAGGACAGGGCTGGAGACCCAGTACTTC
NA | TRBJ2-5 | NA | TRBV25-1 | CASTSGHLLQETQYF | TGTGCCAGTACCTCGGGACACTTACTCCAAGAGACCCAGTACTTC
TRBD2 | TRBJ2-7 | NA | TRBV4-1 | CASSLGTSADYEQYF | TGCGCCAGCAGCCTCGGGACTAGCGCCGACTACGAGCAGTACTTC
NA | TRBJ2-3 | NA | TRBV7-2 | CASSGGTRTDTQYF | TGTGCCAGCTCAGGGGGGACCCGCACAGATACGCAGTATTTT
TRBD1 | TRBJ2-2 | NA | TRBV9 | CASSVAGQGARTGELFF | TGTGCCAGCAGCGTAGCCGGACAGGGAGCGAGGACCGGGGAGCTGTTTTTT
TRBD1 | TRBJ1-5 | few | TRBV7-9 | CASSPNGQGLDNQPQHF | TGTGCCAGCAGCCCGAACGGACAGGGTCTTGACAATCAGCCCCAGCATTTT
TRBD2 | TRBJ2-5 | NA | TRBV7-6 | CASSLAFGGAGETQYF | TGTGCCAGCAGCTTAGCGTTCGGGGGGGCCGGCGAGACCCAGTACTTC
NA | TRBJ1-1 | NA | TRBV6-5 | CASSFRGGAEAFF | TGTGCCAGCAGTTTCCGGGGGGGGGCTGAAGCTTTCTTT
NA | TRBJ2-2 | NA | TRBV7-9 | CSSSLVATSLFF | TGTTCCAGCAGCTTAGTAGCGACCTCGCTGTTTTTT
TRBD1 | TRBJ2-7 | NA | TRBV5-1 | CASSLTGTGYEQYF | TGCGCCAGCAGCTTGACCGGGACAGGGTACGAGCAGTACTTC
NA | TRBJ2-7 | NA | TRBV5-4 | CASSLDSGSYEQYF | TGTGCCAGCAGCCTCGATAGCGGTTCCTACGAGCAGTACTTC
NA | TRBJ2-1 | once | TRBV28 | CASTPRRGQYNEQFF | TGTGCCAGCACCCCCCGGAGGGGGCAATACAATGAGCAGTTCTTC
NA | TRBJ1-2 | NA | TRBV6-1 | CASSESVPYYGYTF | TGTGCCAGCAGTGAATCAGTGCCCTACTATGGCTACACCTTC